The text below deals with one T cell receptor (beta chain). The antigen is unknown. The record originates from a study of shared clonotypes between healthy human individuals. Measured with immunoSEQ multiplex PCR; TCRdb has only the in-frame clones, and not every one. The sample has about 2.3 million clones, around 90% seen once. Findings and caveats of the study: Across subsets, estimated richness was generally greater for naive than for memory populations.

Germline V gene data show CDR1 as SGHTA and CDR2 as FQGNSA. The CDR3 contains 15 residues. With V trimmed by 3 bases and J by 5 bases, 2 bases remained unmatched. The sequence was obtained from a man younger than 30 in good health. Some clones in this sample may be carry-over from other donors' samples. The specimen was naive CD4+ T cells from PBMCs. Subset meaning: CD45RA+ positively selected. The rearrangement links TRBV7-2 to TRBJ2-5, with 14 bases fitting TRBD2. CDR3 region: CASSFGTSGSETQYF. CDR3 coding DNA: TGTGCCAGCAGCTTCGGGACTAGCGGGAGCGAGACCCAGTACTTC.